The T cell receptor beta chain described here comes from a study of patients and donors after allogeneic stem cell transplantation (dated by TCRdb to between 2020 and 2021). This clonotype has just a few counts. What this receptor recognizes is not known. No much larger clone is present one base from it, and per-base qualities are unavailable. According to the germline V gene, CDR1 reads MNHNS and CDR2 reads SASEGT. Including cysteine and phenylalanine, the CDR3 has 14 amino acids. Only the CDR3 DNA stays, 42 bases, in frame from base 1. Here V drops 8 bases and J drops 6 bases, and the junction holds 12 bases not matched to any gene. The library was built by means of RT-PCR. The sequencer listed for this sample is NextSeq 550. TCRdb reprocessed the public reads (quality trimming at Q25 with fastp, clone calling with MiXCR) and kept in-frame beta chains. CDR3 protein sequences are deduplicated, and each keeps its most common genes and DNA. The sample has about a million distinct CDR3 sequences on record, approximately 19% of them singletons. The top ten constitute under 6.5% of the sample.

This TCR was sampled from a human donor who was either an allogeneic HSCT recipient or a stem cell or donor lymphocyte infusion donor (not recorded which). It is not recorded whose cells these are; they may come from a transplant donor. Recombination joined TRBV6-1 with TRBJ1-1; 7 central nucleotides agree with TRBD1. The sample comprised blood, either unsorted or a sorted T cell fraction (not recorded which). CDR3 reads: CASGEGGKGSEAFF. The sequence in DNA is TGTGCCAGCGGGGAAGGGGGCAAAGGCTCTGAAGCTTTCTTT.